Sequencing of this TCR beta chain was carried out in a study of metastatic and nonmetastatic thyroid tumors. On the study more broadly: Across peripheral blood and tumor or nodule tissue samples taken from malignant and benign thyroid patients, the repertoires were compared with one another. Whole-study results and caveats: Reported TCR beta diversity, measured in blood and tumor, was significantly higher for malignant thyroid tumors than for benign nodules.

This clone was found many times. What it recognizes is unknown. Not a single patient had been given any form of treatment at any point before undergoing thyroid surgery. Germline V CDR1 and CDR2: DFQATT, SNEGSKA (reference sequence). The length of the CDR3 is 18 residues. Trimming cost V 3 bases and J 1 base; bases outside gene matches: 12. Using MiXCR, TCRdb reanalyzed the PCR reads. The sample includes about 93,000 clones, roughly an eighth seen only once; the top ten take about 11%. The sample consisted of blood. This sequence joins TRBV20-1 and TRBJ2-6; 7 positions agree with TRBD1. The TCR was taken from a female donor with papillary thyroid cancer or a benign thyroid nodule (not recorded which). Some clones in this sample may be carry-over from other donors' samples. Written as DNA, the CDR3 is TGCAGTGCTAGTGATCTTCGGGACAGCCATTCTGGGGCCAACGTCCTGACTTTC. This translates into CSASDLRDSHSGANVLTF.